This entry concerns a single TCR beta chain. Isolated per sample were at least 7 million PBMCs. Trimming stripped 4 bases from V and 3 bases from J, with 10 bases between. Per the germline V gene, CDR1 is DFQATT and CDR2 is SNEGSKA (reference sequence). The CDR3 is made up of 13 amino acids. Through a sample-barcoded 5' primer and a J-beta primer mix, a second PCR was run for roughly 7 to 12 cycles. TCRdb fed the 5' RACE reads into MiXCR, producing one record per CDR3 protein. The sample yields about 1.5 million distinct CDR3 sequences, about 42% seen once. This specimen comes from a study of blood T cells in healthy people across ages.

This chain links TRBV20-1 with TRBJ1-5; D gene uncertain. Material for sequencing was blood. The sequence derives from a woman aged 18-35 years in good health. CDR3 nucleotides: TGCAGTGCTAAGGGCCTGGACAATCAGCCCCAGCATTTT. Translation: CSAKGLDNQPQHF.